This record concerns one TCR beta chain sequence. Participant ages covered roughly 18 to 89 years across 24 US areas. Allocation to cohorts depended on clinical history reported by the participants. Donors in Cohort 3 counted as recovered after two negative PCRs, clearance, or symptom resolution. Authors' analysis steps: For nucleated cells, counts were estimated from reference gene primer amplification. Clones were sequenced by immunoSEQ multiplex PCR, and TCRdb holds only the in-frame ones, with some missing. For V, J and clone size, that table is used; D and trimming come from the DNA. Among 150,000 to 200,000 clones, more than 65% were seen once, and the ten largest hold approximately 16%. These data are taken from a study of blood T cell repertoires in COVID-19. The sample comprised PBMCs or T cells enriched from blood (not recorded which). The TCR sequence derives from a man in his fifties or sixties who had recovered from COVID-19.

The CDR3 DNA is TGTGCCAGCAGCAGGGGGGGCACTGAAGCTTTCTTT. It specifies CASSRGGTEAFF. The chain carries TRBV7-6 and TRBJ1-1; a weak D match, TRBD1 (6 bases). The CDR3 is 12 residues long. Germline V gives CDR1 SGHVS, CDR2 FNYEAQ. Trimming removed 5 bases from V and 4 bases from J, with 8 bases in between.